The entry below describes one T cell receptor (beta chain). Its antigen is undetermined. Measured with immunoSEQ multiplex PCR; TCRdb has only the in-frame clones, and not every one. This table has about 25,000 clones, 91% appearing once. This entry comes from a study of untreated major depressive disorder. Findings of the study overall: Sequencing comparisons covered only three preselected Vbeta families. Depressed patients' CD4+ T cells carried increased TRBV05-01 (Vbeta 5.1) usage versus control CD4+ T cells.

No psychiatric drugs, including antidepressants, for at least 8 weeks beforehand. Patients had moderate to severe depression. Typically around 95% of enriched cells were CD4+. The ends lost 2 bases at V and 6 bases at J; junction bases unmatched: 3. CDR3 length: 14 amino acids. Looked up from germline, CDR1 is SGHDT and CDR2 is YYEEEE. Sequencing used CD4+ T cells from PBMCs. The receptor was derived from a woman in her twenties or thirties with major depressive disorder. J is TRBJ2-2 and V is TRBV5-6, with 8 bases matching TRBD1. CDR3 loop: CASSLLTGAGELFF. CDR3 nucleotide sequence: TGTGCCAGCAGCTTATTGACAGGGGCCGGGGAGCTGTTTTTT.